The T cell receptor beta chain under discussion was sequenced for a study of T-cell reconstitution after alpha-beta-depleted transplantation in children. This clonotype has a handful of counts. The germline V gene has CDR1 DFQATT and CDR2 SNEGSKA (reference sequence). There are 12 residues in the CDR3. Trimming pared 2 bases from V and 7 bases from J, leaving 11 bases between. It was with unique molecular identifiers that the TCRbeta library was prepared. TCRdb fed the PCR reads into MiXCR, producing one record per CDR3 protein. The data contain hundreds of thousands of distinct CDR3 sequences, approximately 12% of them singletons.

Here the sequenced sample was PBMCs from the stem cell graft donor, taken from the stem cell graft. The source of this sequence is a human donor who donated a stem cell graft to a child with combined immunodeficiency. The rearrangement links TRBV20-1 to TRBJ1-2; D might be TRBD1 (6 bases). The CDR3 DNA sequence: TGCAGTGCTAGATACAGGGAGGGTGGCTACACCTTC. Encoded protein: CSARYREGGYTF.